The 21 T cell receptor beta chains in this list originate from one sample, sequenced in a study of early T cells in non-severe SARS-CoV-2 infection. A single record per CDR3 protein comes from TCRdb applying MiXCR to the 5' RACE reads. The sample carries around 83,000 distinct CDR3 sequences, under 11% recorded once. The material was whole blood, obtained at baseline. The receptors come from an adult who was a healthcare worker with PCR-confirmed SARS-CoV-2 infection or an uninfected control (not recorded which).

The gene calls are TRBV12-3 or TRBV12-4 and TRBJ2-2; a weak D match, TRBD1 (6 bases). V lost 4 bases and J 0 bases, leaving 12 bases between the germline ends. This CDR3 is built from 16 residues. In DNA form, the CDR3 reads TGTGCCAGCAGTTCCTACAGGGTTCCGAACACCGGGGAGCTGTTTTTT. Protein: CASSSYRVPNTGELFF.

This clonotype has a handful of counts. This chain joins TRBV6-6 and TRBJ2-3; the D is unclear. The CDR3 is made up of 11 amino acids. CDR1 and CDR2 from the germline V gene are MNHNY and SVGAGI (reference sequence). The V end was cut by 6 bases, the J end by 5 bases, with 6 bases between. The CDR3 nucleotides read TGTGCCAGCAGGGTGGGAGATACGCAGTATTTT. Translated, it gives CASRVGDTQYF.

This clonotype has only a few counts. The chain combines TRBV12-3 or TRBV12-4 with TRBJ2-4, with D perhaps matching TRBD1 (6 bases). This CDR3 has 16 amino acids. The V end lost 3 bases, the J end lost 3 bases, and 15 bases lay between the germline ends. CDR3: CASSFTGSLNKNIQYF. CDR3 DNA: TGTGCCAGCAGTTTCACAGGGAGTTTGAACAAAAACATTCAGTACTTC.

This clonotype was counted ten times or more. The chain links TRBV11-2 to TRBJ2-7, with 8 positions matching TRBD2. V shed 5 bases and J 7 bases; nucleotides not matched to a gene: 10. The CDR3 has 14 residues. Germline V gene data show CDR1 as SGHAT and CDR2 as FQNNGV. CDR3 in amino acids: CASSPGGAVREQYF. The CDR3 DNA is TGTGCCAGCAGCCCCGGGGGGGCGGTTCGGGAGCAGTACTTC. Full variable domain (missing parts from reference TRBV11-2 and TRBJ2-7): EAGVAQSPRYKIIEKRQSVAFWCNPISGHATLYWYQQILGQGPKLLIQFQNNGVVDDSQLPKDRFSAERLKGVDSTLKIQPAKLEDSAVYLCASSPGGAVREQYFGPGTRLTVT.

This clonotype occurred many times. The chain combines TRBV20-1 with TRBJ2-2; maybe TRBD2 (5 bases). This CDR3 region has 15 residues. Deletions cut 3 bases from V and 6 bases from J, with 17 bases between. In germline, CDR1 is DFQATT, CDR2 SNEGSKA (reference sequence). The chain's CDR3 is CSASQERVGSGELFF. In DNA, the CDR3 is TGCAGTGCTAGCCAAGAGAGGGTCGGTTCCGGGGAGCTGTTTTTT.

This clonotype has just a few counts. The genes are TRBV5-1 and TRBJ1-1; 7 nucleotides agree with TRBD1. This CDR3 contains 14 residues. In germline, CDR1 is SGHRS, CDR2 YFSETQ. V gave up 5 bases and J gave up 2 bases; unmatched junction bases: 6. In nucleotides, the CDR3 is TGCGCCAGCAGATCAGGGGGTCTTAACACTGAAGCTTTCTTT. This encodes CASRSGGLNTEAFF.

In this sample, this clonotype turned up a few times. The chain links TRBV9 to TRBJ2-7, with TRBD2 matching 8 bases. Germline V gene data show CDR1 as SGDLS and CDR2 as YYNGEE. The CDR3 covers 18 residues. Unmatched junction bases numbered 21, after V lost 3 bases and J lost 7 bases. The CDR3 DNA reads TGTGCCAGCAGCGCGCAATCCTTAGCGGGACCTTCTCAGGGGGAGCAGTACTTC. Translated, it gives CASSAQSLAGPSQGEQYF.

The chain carries TRBV19 and TRBJ1-2; the D is unclear. The V end was cut by 11 bases, the J end by 0 bases, with 19 bases between. The CDR3 is made up of 15 amino acids. CDR1 is LNHDA and CDR2 is SQIVND in the germline V gene (reference sequence). CDR3 nucleotides: TGTGCCTCCCGAGGATGGGATACTGCTAACTATGGCTACACCTTC. Translation gives CASRGWDTANYGYTF.

The CDR3 DNA reads TGTGCCAGTACCCAGGGACTAGCGTTCGGAGAGACCCAGTACTTC. It is translated as CASTQGLAFGETQYF. V usage is TRBV19 and J usage is TRBJ2-5, with TRBD2 matching over 10 bases. Germline-derived CDR1 and CDR2 are LNHDA and SQIVND (reference sequence). This CDR3 has 15 amino acids. J lost 4 bases, V lost 7 bases, and 9 bases had no gene match.

This clonotype appeared a few times. CDR3 coding DNA: TGTGCCAGCAGCGTAGGATCTGGACTCTCCTACGAGCAGTACTTC. Translating it yields CASSVGSGLSYEQYF. This chain joins TRBV9 and TRBJ2-7; D may be TRBD2 (5 bases). V lost 0 bases to trimming and J lost 0 bases, with 10 bases between them. Germline CDR1 and CDR2: SGDLS and YYNGEE. The CDR3 sequence is 15 residues long.

This clonotype was observed a few times. The V gene is TRBV28, the J gene TRBJ2-2, with TRBD2 matching over 9 bases. CDR1 MDHEN and CDR2 SYDVKM come from the germline V gene. This CDR3 comprises 18 residues. J lost 3 bases, V lost 3 bases, and 11 bases had no gene match. CDR3 DNA: TGTGCCAGCAGTTTCAGGGCAAGACTAGCGGCTTACACCGGGGAGCTGTTTTTT. It is translated as CASSFRARLAAYTGELFF.

The chain couples TRBV10-3 to TRBJ2-3; TRBD2 might be the D (6 bases). Deletions cut 4 bases from V and 0 bases from J, with 8 bases between. This CDR3 is 14 amino acids long. CDR1 is ENHRY and CDR2 is SYGVKD in the germline V gene. CDR3 region: CAISVSGSTDTQYF. CDR3 nucleotides: TGTGCCATCAGTGTGAGCGGGAGCACAGATACGCAGTATTTT.

This clonotype was seen only a few times. The V gene is TRBV6-1, the J gene TRBJ2-3; weak D call: TRBD2 (5 bases). The CDR3 contains 16 residues. Germline lookup yields CDR1 MNHNS and CDR2 SASEGT. V lost 7 bases to trimming and J lost 0 bases, with 17 bases between them. CDR3 sequence: CASTVIAIASTDTQYF. Written as DNA, the CDR3 is TGTGCCAGCACCGTGATAGCGATTGCTAGCACAGATACGCAGTATTTT.

This rearrangement joins TRBV29-1 to TRBJ1-1; D possibly corresponds to TRBD1 (5 bases). V lost 4 bases, J lost 10 bases, and 13 bases lay in between. The CDR3 has 11 amino acids. Germline lookup yields CDR1 SQVTM and CDR2 ANQGSEA. CDR3 sequence: CSVVPQQAAFF. The CDR3 DNA sequence: TGCAGCGTTGTACCCCAACAGGCAGCTTTCTTT.

This clonotype was seen ten or more times. The rearrangement links TRBV18 to TRBJ1-2, with TRBD1 matching 10 bases. Germline trimming cut 4 bases from V and 4 bases from J; bases unmatched to any gene: 6. Germline V CDR1 and CDR2: KGHSH, LQKENI. The length of the CDR3 is 15 residues. For the CDR3, the DNA is TGTGCCAGCTCACGCGGGGACAGGGGTGGCTATGGCTACACCTTC. It is translated as CASSRGDRGGYGYTF.

This clonotype has at least ten counts. The CDR3 region is CASSGGYEQYF. CDR3 coding DNA: TGTGCCAGCAGTGGGGGCTACGAGCAGTACTTC. The chain links TRBV25-1 to TRBJ2-7, with D hard to call. The ends were cut back, 4 bases at V and 3 bases at J, with 4 bases in the middle. The V gene's germline CDR1 is MGHDK and CDR2 SYGVNS. CDR3 length: 11 amino acids.

This clonotype was recorded a few times. The gene calls are TRBV20-1 and TRBJ1-2; possible D gene TRBD1, 5 bases. Germline V gives CDR1 DFQATT, CDR2 SNEGSKA (reference sequence). The ends were cut back, 0 bases at V and 2 bases at J, with 13 bases in the middle. This CDR3 region has 15 residues. The CDR3 spells CSARDLRGRNYGYTF. As DNA, the CDR3 is TGCAGTGCTAGAGATCTTAGGGGCCGAAACTATGGCTACACCTTC.

This clonotype was counted between two and nine times. This chain uses TRBV11-2 with TRBJ1-1; possible D gene TRBD1, 6 bases. Deletions cut 0 bases from V and 0 bases from J, with 8 bases between. Germline lookup yields CDR1 SGHAT and CDR2 FQNNGV. The CDR3 runs to 15 residues. The CDR3 region is CASSLEGQMNTEAFF. In nucleotides, the CDR3 is TGTGCCAGCAGCTTAGAAGGACAGATGAACACTGAAGCTTTCTTT. Using reference TRBV11-2 and TRBJ1-1 for the parts outside the CDR3, the full variable domain is EAGVAQSPRYKIIEKRQSVAFWCNPISGHATLYWYQQILGQGPKLLIQFQNNGVVDDSQLPKDRFSAERLKGVDSTLKIQPAKLEDSAVYLCASSLEGQMNTEAFFGQGTRLTVV.

CDR3 in DNA: TGTGCCAGCAGCCCTGGACTAGCGGGAGTCCATGAGCAGTTCTTC. As protein: CASSPGLAGVHEQFF. The chain employs TRBV7-9 and TRBJ2-1, with TRBD2 identical over 13 bases. The ends lost 5 bases at V and 8 bases at J; junction bases unmatched: 6. Germline V gives CDR1 SEHNR, CDR2 FQNEAQ (reference sequence). The CDR3 extends over 15 amino acids.

V usage is TRBV5-1 and J usage is TRBJ2-5; D possibly corresponds to TRBD2 (6 bases). The CDR3 contains 13 residues. V lost 7 bases to trimming and J lost 5 bases, with 15 bases between them. The germline V gene encodes CDR1 SGHRS and CDR2 YFSETQ. The CDR3 coding sequence is TGCGCCAGCTTTATCGACCGGGGGGAGACCCAGTACTTC. Translating gives CASFIDRGETQYF. Based on the CDR3 plus reference TRBV5-1 and TRBJ2-5, the full variable domain is KAGVTQTPRYLIKTRGQQVTLSCSPISGHRSVSWYQQTPGQGLQFLFEYFSETQRNKGNFPGRFSGRQFSNSRSEMNVSTLELGDSALYLCASFIDRGETQYFGPGTRLLVL.

The chain uses TRBV6-5 and TRBJ2-2; 8 bases are a match to TRBD1. The ends lost 6 bases at V and 4 bases at J; junction bases unmatched: 4. CDR3 length: 14 amino acids. Per the germline V gene, CDR1 is MNHEY and CDR2 is SVGAGI. In DNA, the CDR3 is TGTGCCAGCAGATTGGACAGGGCCACCGGGGAGCTGTTTTTT. It specifies CASRLDRATGELFF.